This TCR beta chain was recorded in a study of cytomegalovirus exposure and HLA in healthy donors. General study results and limits: Reports credit the classifier with highly specific, highly sensitive diagnosis of cytomegalovirus status. The study dropped some indistinguishable V segments, TRBV6-2 and TRBV6-3 among them.

This clone was detected only a few times. Its antigen is not known. PCR was performed using 60 Vbeta and 13 Jbeta primers. Libraries were prepared by immunoSEQ multiplex PCR; TCRdb keeps only in-frame clonotypes and omits some of them. The sample holds approximately 72,000 clones; around 81% are singletons and the top ten take around 5.8%. Trimming stripped 5 bases from V and 6 bases from J, with 5 bases between. Germline V gene data show CDR1 as MGHDK and CDR2 as SYGVNS. This CDR3 spans 10 amino acids. The sequenced sample consisted of PBMCs. The clonotype comes from a male donor in good health and CMV-seropositive. J is TRBJ2-7 and V is TRBV25-1; D call uncertain. CDR3: CASSHGEQYF. The CDR3, as DNA: TGTGCCAGCAGTCACGGCGAGCAGTACTTC.